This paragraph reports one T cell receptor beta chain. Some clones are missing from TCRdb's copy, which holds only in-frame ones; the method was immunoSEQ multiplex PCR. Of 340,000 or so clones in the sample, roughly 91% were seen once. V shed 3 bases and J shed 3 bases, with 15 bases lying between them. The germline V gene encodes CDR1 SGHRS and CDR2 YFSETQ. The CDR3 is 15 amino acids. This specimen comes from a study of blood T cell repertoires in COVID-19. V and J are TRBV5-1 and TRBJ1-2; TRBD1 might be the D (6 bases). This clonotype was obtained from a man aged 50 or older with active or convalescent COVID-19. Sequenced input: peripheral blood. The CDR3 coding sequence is TGCGCCAGCAGCTCTACCGGACAGAGCTACTATGGCTACACCTTC. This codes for CASSSTGQSYYGYTF.